Listed below are T cell receptor beta chains from one sample, sequenced in a study of blood T cell repertoires in COVID-19. Profiled with immunoSEQ multiplex PCR; TCRdb holds only in-frame clones, not every one. The top ten hold about 0.91% of the sample, which has approximately 480,000 clones, nearly 90% seen once. The sequenced material came from peripheral blood. Source of these receptors: a man in his late teens or twenties with COVID-19, enrolled during active disease. CDR3s include the opening cysteine and the closing phenylalanine or tryptophan.

>TRBV14|TRBJ2-7
CASSQVTSYEQYF
>TRBV5-1|TRBJ2-3
CASSLRGTATLISTDTQYF
>TRBV19|TRBJ2-7
CASSIRGGRYEQYF
>TRBV10-3|TRBJ2-2
CAVEVTGELFF
>TRBV12-3/TRBV12-4|TRBJ1-5
CASSLGRGQPQHF
>TRBV9|TRBJ2-3
CASSITGLAGSSTDTQYF
>TRBV3-1/TRBV3-2|TRBJ2-1
CASSQPTPFNEQFF
>TRBV6-4|TRBJ1-2
CASSPTGINYGYTF
>TRBV7-3|TRBJ2-1
CASSQTGDNEQFF
>TRBV6-5|TRBJ2-7
CASSYRTELPYEQYF
>TRBV18|TRBJ1-2
CASSPWTGESYTF
>TRBV29-1|TRBJ1-1
CSVAMGASEAFF
>TRBV27|TRBJ1-1
CASSLSGQNTEAFF
>TRBV27|TRBJ2-7
CASSFSGTSGTYEQYF
>TRBV15|TRBJ2-1
CATSREDGSMGGNEQFF
>TRBV30|TRBJ1-5
CAWRAEGYRTGNQPQHF
>TRBV6-6|TRBJ1-1
CASSPRSAGGMNTEAFF
>TRBV29-1|TRBJ2-2
CSVSGTPLGGELFF
>TRBV19|TRBJ2-3
CASSIRNFPSTSGGFTDTQYF
>TRBV7-9|TRBJ2-5
CASSSGLGVETQYF
>TRBV3-1/TRBV3-2|TRBJ1-1
CASSQSRGRNTEAFF
>TRBV5-6|TRBJ1-1
CASSLGQGAMNTEAFF
>TRBV2|TRBJ1-5
CASSPRGNRAHNQPQHF